This T cell receptor (beta chain) is drawn from a study of blood T cell repertoires in COVID-19. Study-level information: T cells, B-cell-depleted T cells, or PBMCs provided the cDNA or gDNA that served as material.

The Seattle site enrolled patients during active infection and followed them longitudinally. Repertoires were generated with immunoSEQ multiplex PCR, while TCRdb's copy carries only in-frame clones and drops some. This table has approximately 260,000 clones, 88% appearing once. Trimming removed 0 bases at V and 6 bases at J, with 7 bases between. The CDR3 is 13 amino acids. The germline CDR1 and CDR2 sequences are LNHNV and YYDKDF (reference sequence). This receptor was identified in an older woman with COVID-19, enrolled during active disease. Sequenced: peripheral blood. The chain joins TRBV15 to TRBJ2-3; D ambiguous. The CDR3 reads CATSREAPDTQYF. CDR3 nucleotides: TGTGCCACCAGCAGAGAGGCACCGGATACGCAGTATTTT.